This record looks at one T cell receptor (beta chain) sequence and its context. Peripheral blood CD8+ and CD4+ T cells were profiled by TCR beta sequencing. The V and J ends lost 0 bases and 0 bases respectively, with 11 bases between them. The CDR3 loop spans 15 amino acids. Germline V gene sequence: CDR1 SQVTM, CDR2 ANQGSEA. This record comes from a study of CD8 T cells in Susac syndrome. About 0.5 to 1 ug RNA was reverse transcribed with random hexamers. The CDR3 of TCR beta was amplified by immunoSEQ multiplex PCR across 54 Vbeta and 13 Jbeta. Each CDR3 protein is one row after TCRdb ran MiXCR on the immunoSEQ multiplex PCR reads. The repertoire includes over 150,000 distinct CDR3 sequences, approximately 95% of them detected once, and about 0.12% sits in the top ten.

This TCR was sampled from a human donor with Susac syndrome. The sequencing input was CD4+ T cells from PBMCs. The V and J genes are TRBV29-1 and TRBJ1-1; the D gene is possibly TRBD1 (5 bases). The CDR3 nucleotides read TGCAGCGTTGAAGATCGGGCGGGGCTGAACACTGAAGCTTTCTTT. It specifies CSVEDRAGLNTEAFF. Filled out from reference TRBV29-1 and TRBJ1-1, the complete variable domain reads SAVISQKPSRDICQRGTSLTIQCQVDSQVTMMFWYRQQPGQSLTLIATANQGSEATYESGFVIDKFPISRPNLTFSTLTVSNMSPEDSSIYLCSVEDRAGLNTEAFFGQGTRLTVV.